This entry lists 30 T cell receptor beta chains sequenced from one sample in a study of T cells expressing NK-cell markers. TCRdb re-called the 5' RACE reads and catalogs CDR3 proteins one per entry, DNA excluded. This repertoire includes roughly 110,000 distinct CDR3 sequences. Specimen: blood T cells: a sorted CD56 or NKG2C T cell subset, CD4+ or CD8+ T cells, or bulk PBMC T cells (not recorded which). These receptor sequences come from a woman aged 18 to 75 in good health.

CDR3 loop: CASSQHDKPSEAFF. This chain uses TRBV4-3 with TRBJ1-1. The germline V gene encodes CDR1 LGHNA and CDR2 YSLEER. This CDR3 region has 14 residues.

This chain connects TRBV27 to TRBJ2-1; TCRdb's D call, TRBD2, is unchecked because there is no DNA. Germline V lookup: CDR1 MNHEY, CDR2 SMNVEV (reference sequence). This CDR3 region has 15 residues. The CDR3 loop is CASSFGGRAFNEQFF.

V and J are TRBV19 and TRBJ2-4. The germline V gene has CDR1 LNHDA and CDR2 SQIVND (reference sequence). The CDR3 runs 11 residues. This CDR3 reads CASSIGNIQYF.

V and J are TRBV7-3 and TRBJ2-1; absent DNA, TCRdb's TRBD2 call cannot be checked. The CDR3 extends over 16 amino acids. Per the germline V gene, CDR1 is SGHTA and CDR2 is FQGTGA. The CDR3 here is CASSLGQGLFQHEQFF.

CDR3 in amino acids: CASSLGQGDFEKLFF. The chain recombines TRBV7-9 with TRBJ1-4; the D gene TCRdb calls, TRBD1, cannot be checked with no DNA. Germline values: CDR1 SEHNR, CDR2 FQNEAQ (reference sequence). The length of the CDR3 is 15 residues.

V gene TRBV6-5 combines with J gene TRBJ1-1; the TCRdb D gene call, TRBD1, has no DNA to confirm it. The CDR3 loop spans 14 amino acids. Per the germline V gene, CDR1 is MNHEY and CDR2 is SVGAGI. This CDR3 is CASSYSSGPSAAFF.

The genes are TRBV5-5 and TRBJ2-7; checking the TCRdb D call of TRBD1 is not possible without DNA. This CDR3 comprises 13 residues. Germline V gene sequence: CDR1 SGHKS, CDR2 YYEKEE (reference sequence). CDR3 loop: CASSLDQGHEQYF. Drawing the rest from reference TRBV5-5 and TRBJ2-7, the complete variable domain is DAGVTQSPTHLIKTRGQQVTLRCSPISGHKSVSWYQQVLGQGPQFIFQYYEKEERGRGNFPDRFSARQFPNYSSELNVNALLLGDSALYLCASSLDQGHEQYFGPGTRLTVT.

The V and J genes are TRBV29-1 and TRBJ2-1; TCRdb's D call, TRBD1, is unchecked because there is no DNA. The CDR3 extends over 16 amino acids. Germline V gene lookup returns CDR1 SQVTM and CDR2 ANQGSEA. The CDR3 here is CSVEGLGGPGFLEQFF.

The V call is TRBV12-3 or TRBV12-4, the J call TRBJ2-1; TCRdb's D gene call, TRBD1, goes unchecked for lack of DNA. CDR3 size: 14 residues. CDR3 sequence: CASSFRGDYNEQFF.

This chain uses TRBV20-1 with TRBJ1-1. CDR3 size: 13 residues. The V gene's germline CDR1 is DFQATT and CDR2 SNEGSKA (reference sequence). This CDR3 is CSASSHLNTEAFF.

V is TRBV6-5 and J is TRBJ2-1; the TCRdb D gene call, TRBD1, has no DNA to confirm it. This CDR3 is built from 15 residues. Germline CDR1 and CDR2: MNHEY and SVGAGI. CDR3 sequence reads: CASSYSGGSYNEQFF.

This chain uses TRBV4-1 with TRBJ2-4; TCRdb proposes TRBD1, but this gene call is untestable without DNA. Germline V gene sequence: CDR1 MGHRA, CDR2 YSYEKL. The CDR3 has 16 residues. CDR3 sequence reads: CASSPKDSIAKNIQYF.

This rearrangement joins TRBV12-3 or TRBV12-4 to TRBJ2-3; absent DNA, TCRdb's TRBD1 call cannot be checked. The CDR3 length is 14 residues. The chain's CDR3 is CASRRDRGGDTQYF.

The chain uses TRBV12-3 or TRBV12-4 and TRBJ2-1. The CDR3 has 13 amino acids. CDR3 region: CASSPDIDNEQFF.

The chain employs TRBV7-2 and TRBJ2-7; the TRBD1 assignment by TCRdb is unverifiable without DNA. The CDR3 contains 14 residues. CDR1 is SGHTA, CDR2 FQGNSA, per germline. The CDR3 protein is CASSLRQGWYEQYF.

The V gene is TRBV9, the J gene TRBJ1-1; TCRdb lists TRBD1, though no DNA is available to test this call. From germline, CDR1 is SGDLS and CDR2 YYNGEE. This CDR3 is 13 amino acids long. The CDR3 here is CASSAYSQEEAFF.

CDR3 protein: CASSEPNRDGELFF. V usage is TRBV25-1 and J usage is TRBJ2-2; checking the TCRdb D call of TRBD1 is not possible without DNA. This CDR3 is built from 14 residues. In germline, CDR1 is MGHDK, CDR2 SYGVNS.

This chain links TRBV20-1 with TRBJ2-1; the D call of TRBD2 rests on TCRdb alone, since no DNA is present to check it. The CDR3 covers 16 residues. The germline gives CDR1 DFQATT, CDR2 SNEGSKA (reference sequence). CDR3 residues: CSARGDGWGPPNEQFF.

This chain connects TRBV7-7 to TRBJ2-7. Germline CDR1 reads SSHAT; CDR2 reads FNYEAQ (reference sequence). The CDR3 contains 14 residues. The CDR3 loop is CASSLGQGFHEQYF.

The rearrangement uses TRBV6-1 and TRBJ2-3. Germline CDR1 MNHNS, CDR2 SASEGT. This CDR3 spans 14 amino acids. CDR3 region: CASTEGKDTDTQYF.

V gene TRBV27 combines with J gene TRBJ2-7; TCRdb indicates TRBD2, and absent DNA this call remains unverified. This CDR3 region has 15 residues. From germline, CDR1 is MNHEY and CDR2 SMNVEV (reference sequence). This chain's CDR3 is CASSWRLAGIDEQYF.

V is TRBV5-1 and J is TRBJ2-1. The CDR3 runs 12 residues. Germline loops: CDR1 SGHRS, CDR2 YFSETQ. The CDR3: CTSSLERVEQFF.

The CDR3 is CSALGGNTEAFF. The V and J genes are TRBV20-1 and TRBJ1-1. CDR1 and CDR2 from the germline V gene are DFQATT and SNEGSKA (reference sequence). The CDR3 length is 12 residues.

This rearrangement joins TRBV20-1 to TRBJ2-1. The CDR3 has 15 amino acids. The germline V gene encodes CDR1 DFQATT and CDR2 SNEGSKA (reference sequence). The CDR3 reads CSATVEESSYNEQFF.

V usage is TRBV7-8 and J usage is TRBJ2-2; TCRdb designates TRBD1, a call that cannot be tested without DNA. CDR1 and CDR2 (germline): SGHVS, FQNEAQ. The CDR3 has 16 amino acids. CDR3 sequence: CASSQLGGSPTGELFF.

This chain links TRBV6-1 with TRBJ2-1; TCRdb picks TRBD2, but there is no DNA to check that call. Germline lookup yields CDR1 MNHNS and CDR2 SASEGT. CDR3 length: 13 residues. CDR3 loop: CASSKSLVGEQFF.

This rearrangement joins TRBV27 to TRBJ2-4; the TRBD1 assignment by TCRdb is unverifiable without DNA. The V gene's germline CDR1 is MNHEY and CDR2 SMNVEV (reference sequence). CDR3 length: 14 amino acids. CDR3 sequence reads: CASQDRGPQNIQYF.

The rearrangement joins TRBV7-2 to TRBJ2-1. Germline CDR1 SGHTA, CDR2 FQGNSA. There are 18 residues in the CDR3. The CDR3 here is CASSLALRAQRIYNEQFF. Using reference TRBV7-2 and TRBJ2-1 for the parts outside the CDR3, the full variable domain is GAGVSQSPSNKVTEKGKDVELRCDPISGHTALYWYRQSLGQGLEFLIYFQGNSAPDKSGLPSDRFSAERTGGSVSTLTIQRTQQEDSAVYLCASSLALRAQRIYNEQFFGPGTRLTVL.

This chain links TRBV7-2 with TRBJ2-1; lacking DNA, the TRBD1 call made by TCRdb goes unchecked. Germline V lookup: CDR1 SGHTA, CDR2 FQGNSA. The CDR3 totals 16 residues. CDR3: CASSFPVGRAYNEQFF.

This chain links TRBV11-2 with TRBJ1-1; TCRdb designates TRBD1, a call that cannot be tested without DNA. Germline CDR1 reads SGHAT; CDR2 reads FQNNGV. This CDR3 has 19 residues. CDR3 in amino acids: CASRKPARPSPGQGNEAFF.